A selection of T cell receptor beta chains follows, all from one sample in a study of OX40 agonist ivuxolimab in advanced cancers. Repertoires were generated with immunoSEQ multiplex PCR, while TCRdb's copy carries only in-frame clones and drops some. The profile shows approximately 10,000 clones, 75% to 85% of them singletons. The source was CD4+ or CD8+ T cells sorted from blood, collected in a trial of the OX40 agonist ivuxolimab. The receptors stem from an adult with an advanced solid tumor such as melanoma, head and neck, liver or kidney cancer. Both conserved end residues are part of each CDR3. The D gene is left open where the match is weak. Some rows have no size entry. The others give once, few or many, or a class for an expanded clone.

clone size: NA; D gene: NA; V gene: TRBV6-1; J gene: TRBJ2-7; CDR3 protein: CASSRQEYYEQYF; CDR3 DNA: TGTGCCAGCAGTCGACAGGAATACTACGAGCAGTACTTC
clone size: once; D gene: TRBD1; V gene: TRBV7-9; J gene: TRBJ1-1; CDR3 protein: CASSPGGPTWDTEAFF; CDR3 DNA: TGTGCCAGCAGTCCAGGGGGACCCACCTGGGACACTGAAGCTTTCTTT
clone size: few; D gene: TRBD2; V gene: TRBV27; J gene: TRBJ2-7; CDR3 protein: CASRARTSGGLYEQYF; CDR3 DNA: TGTGCCAGCAGGGCCCGGACTAGCGGGGGCCTCTACGAGCAGTACTTC
clone size: NA; D gene: NA; V gene: TRBV7-8; J gene: TRBJ2-7; CDR3 protein: CASNLGGEQYF; CDR3 DNA: TGTGCCAGCAACCTAGGGGGTGAGCAGTACTTC
clone size: NA; D gene: TRBD1; V gene: TRBV4-1; J gene: TRBJ2-1; CDR3 protein: CASGGQENEQFF; CDR3 DNA: TGCGCCAGCGGCGGACAGGAAAATGAGCAGTTCTTC
clone size: NA; D gene: NA; V gene: TRBV29-1; J gene: TRBJ2-1; CDR3 protein: CSVVVDEQFF; CDR3 DNA: TGCAGCGTTGTGGTTGATGAGCAGTTCTTC
clone size: NA; D gene: NA; V gene: TRBV6-1; J gene: TRBJ2-7; CDR3 protein: CASSAQYEQYF; CDR3 DNA: TGTGCCAGCAGTGCTCAGTACGAGCAGTACTTC
clone size: once; D gene: NA; V gene: TRBV9; J gene: TRBJ2-5; CDR3 protein: CASSGSGKETQYF; CDR3 DNA: TGTGCCAGCAGCGGTAGCGGAAAAGAGACCCAGTACTTC
clone size: NA; D gene: NA; V gene: TRBV7-9; J gene: TRBJ2-4; CDR3 protein: CASSFAGQGPKNIQYF; CDR3 DNA: TGTGCCAGCAGCTTTGCCGGTCAGGGACCCAAAAACATTCAGTACTTC
clone size: once; D gene: NA; V gene: TRBV27; J gene: TRBJ2-5; CDR3 protein: CASSSHGGVQETQYF; CDR3 DNA: TGTGCCAGCAGTTCTCACGGCGGGGTTCAAGAGACCCAGTACTTC
clone size: NA; D gene: NA; V gene: TRBV2; J gene: TRBJ1-5; CDR3 protein: CASSEMDQYSNQPQHF; CDR3 DNA: TGTGCCAGCAGTGAGATGGATCAATATAGCAATCAGCCCCAGCATTTT
clone size: NA; D gene: TRBD2; V gene: TRBV5-4; J gene: TRBJ2-1; CDR3 protein: CASSFVAGAHNEQFF; CDR3 DNA: TGTGCCAGCAGCTTCGTAGCGGGGGCGCACAATGAGCAGTTCTTC
clone size: NA; D gene: NA; V gene: TRBV29-1; J gene: TRBJ2-1; CDR3 protein: CSVSGHMTSNEQFF; CDR3 DNA: TGCAGCGTATCGGGACATATGACGAGCAATGAGCAGTTCTTC
clone size: NA; D gene: TRBD1; V gene: TRBV4-1; J gene: TRBJ1-6; CDR3 protein: CASSQDRGDRGDNSPLHF; CDR3 DNA: TGCGCCAGCAGCCAAGATAGGGGGGACAGGGGGGATAATTCACCCCTCCACTTT
clone size: NA; D gene: TRBD2; V gene: TRBV6-4; J gene: TRBJ2-3; CDR3 protein: CASSKTSGGTDTQYF; CDR3 DNA: TGTGCCAGCAGCAAGACTAGCGGGGGGACAGATACGCAGTATTTT
clone size: NA; D gene: NA; V gene: TRBV12-5; J gene: TRBJ2-6; CDR3 protein: CASGGSSAGQSRANVLTF; CDR3 DNA: TGTGCTAGTGGTGGCTCGTCTGCAGGACAAAGTCGGGCCAACGTCCTGACTTTC
clone size: NA; D gene: TRBD2; V gene: TRBV7-9; J gene: TRBJ2-7; CDR3 protein: CASGLAGGPDEQYF; CDR3 DNA: TGTGCCTCAGGACTAGCGGGAGGGCCAGACGAGCAGTACTTC
clone size: NA; D gene: NA; V gene: TRBV6-4; J gene: TRBJ1-1; CDR3 protein: CASRRTVNTEAFF; CDR3 DNA: TGTGCCAGCAGAAGGACCGTGAACACTGAAGCTTTCTTT
clone size: NA; D gene: NA; V gene: TRBV6-4; J gene: TRBJ2-7; CDR3 protein: CASSDGGPNHEQYF; CDR3 DNA: TGTGCCAGCAGTGACGGGGGGCCCAACCACGAGCAGTACTTC
clone size: few; D gene: NA; V gene: TRBV2; J gene: TRBJ2-7; CDR3 protein: CASDWGLEQYF; CDR3 DNA: TGTGCCAGTGACTGGGGTCTGGAGCAGTACTTC
clone size: medium-sized; D gene: TRBD1; V gene: TRBV10-3; J gene: TRBJ1-2; CDR3 protein: CAISLGTANYGYTF; CDR3 DNA: TGTGCCATCAGCCTCGGGACAGCTAACTATGGCTACACCTTC
clone size: NA; D gene: TRBD1; V gene: TRBV4-2; J gene: TRBJ1-4; CDR3 protein: CASSPTSGQGSEKLFF; CDR3 DNA: TGTGCCAGCAGCCCGACCTCCGGACAGGGATCCGAAAAACTGTTTTTT
clone size: few; D gene: NA; V gene: TRBV6-4; J gene: TRBJ2-7; CDR3 protein: CASSESPGQEGEQYF; CDR3 DNA: TGTGCCAGCAGTGAATCCCCCGGCCAGGAGGGCGAGCAGTACTTC
clone size: few; D gene: TRBD1; V gene: TRBV4-2; J gene: TRBJ1-1; CDR3 protein: CASSTGQTEAFF; CDR3 DNA: TGTGCCAGCAGCACGGGACAGACCGAAGCTTTCTTT
clone size: once; D gene: NA; V gene: TRBV7-3; J gene: TRBJ2-1; CDR3 protein: CASSFTGTGEQFF; CDR3 DNA: TGTGCCAGCAGCTTTACAGGGACCGGTGAGCAGTTCTTC
clone size: NA; D gene: TRBD2; V gene: TRBV6-5; J gene: TRBJ2-7; CDR3 protein: CASSPAGGGNYEQYF; CDR3 DNA: TGTGCCAGCAGCCCCGCCGGGGGAGGGAATTACGAGCAGTACTTC
clone size: NA; D gene: NA; V gene: TRBV9; J gene: TRBJ2-3; CDR3 protein: CASSGSTDTQYF; CDR3 DNA: TGTGCCAGCAGCGGGAGCACAGATACGCAGTATTTT
clone size: NA; D gene: NA; V gene: TRBV9; J gene: TRBJ1-4; CDR3 protein: CASSVEGGQHNEKLFF; CDR3 DNA: TGTGCCAGCAGCGTAGAGGGCGGACAGCATAATGAAAAACTGTTTTTT
clone size: NA; D gene: NA; V gene: TRBV7-3; J gene: TRBJ1-5; CDR3 protein: CASSLRTPRTHQPQHF; CDR3 DNA: TGTGCCAGCAGCTTACGGACACCGAGGACGCATCAGCCCCAGCATTTT
clone size: NA; D gene: NA; V gene: TRBV9; J gene: TRBJ2-7; CDR3 protein: CASSVEYRGGGQYF; CDR3 DNA: TGTGCCAGCAGCGTGGAGTACAGGGGAGGTGGGCAGTACTTC
clone size: NA; D gene: NA; V gene: TRBV27; J gene: TRBJ2-6; CDR3 protein: CASALGVSSSGANVLTF; CDR3 DNA: TGTGCCAGCGCATTGGGGGTCTCGAGCTCTGGGGCCAACGTCCTGACTTTC
clone size: NA; D gene: NA; V gene: TRBV5-6; J gene: TRBJ2-4; CDR3 protein: CASSFGQEQGSGAKNIQYF; CDR3 DNA: TGTGCCAGCAGCTTCGGACAGGAGCAGGGTAGCGGGGCCAAAAACATTCAGTACTTC
clone size: NA; D gene: NA; V gene: TRBV7-3; J gene: TRBJ2-1; CDR3 protein: CASSLNPSSYNEQFF; CDR3 DNA: TGTGCCAGCAGCTTAAATCCTAGCTCCTACAATGAGCAGTTCTTC
clone size: once; D gene: TRBD1; V gene: TRBV27; J gene: TRBJ1-2; CDR3 protein: CASSLTGAIYGYTF; CDR3 DNA: TGTGCCAGCAGTTTGACAGGGGCGATATATGGCTACACCTTC
clone size: NA; D gene: TRBD2; V gene: TRBV9; J gene: TRBJ2-1; CDR3 protein: CASSVSGNHNEQFF; CDR3 DNA: TGTGCCAGCAGCGTTAGCGGGAATCACAATGAGCAGTTCTTC
clone size: NA; D gene: TRBD1; V gene: TRBV4-2; J gene: TRBJ1-6; CDR3 protein: CASSSTGGGYSPLHF; CDR3 DNA: TGTGCCAGCAGTTCAACAGGGGGCGGTTATTCACCCCTCCACTTT
clone size: few; D gene: TRBD2; V gene: TRBV5-6; J gene: TRBJ2-7; CDR3 protein: CASSWGSGGGPSEQYF; CDR3 DNA: TGTGCCAGCAGCTGGGGTAGCGGGGGAGGCCCCAGCGAGCAGTACTTC
clone size: NA; D gene: TRBD1; V gene: TRBV19; J gene: TRBJ2-5; CDR3 protein: CASSTSQGEETQYF; CDR3 DNA: TGTGCCAGTAGTACCTCACAGGGGGAAGAGACCCAGTACTTC